This T cell receptor beta chain was retrieved from a study of shared clonotypes between healthy human individuals. Researchers divided each subset's genomic DNA evenly across several immunoSEQ plates. Some clones are missing from TCRdb's copy, which holds only in-frame ones; the method was immunoSEQ multiplex PCR. The sample consists of about 2.4 million clones, more than 85% of them appearing once. Study outcomes and limitations: Relative to their counterparts shared across all four donors, non-shared clonotypes exhibited diminished generation probabilities. Estimated richness values were generally larger in naive subsets than in memory subsets.

With respect to this clone: Its antigen is as yet unknown.

The CDR3 sequence is 15 residues long. Germline assignment: CDR1 MNHNS and CDR2 SASEGT. V lost 5 bases to trimming and J lost 0 bases; unmatched junction nucleotides: 6. The sequenced sample was naive CD4+ T cells from PBMCs. The subset is: CD45RA+ positively selected. The sequence came from a man aged 18 to 29 in good health. Some clones in this sample may be carry-over from other donors' samples. The J gene is TRBJ2-5, the V gene TRBV6-1; 7 bases fit TRBD2. CDR3: CASSSGTMYQETQYF. The CDR3 DNA sequence: TGTGCCAGCAGTTCCGGGACTATGTACCAAGAGACCCAGTACTTC.